This TCR beta chain came from a study of blood T cells in healthy people across ages. General study findings and limits: Comparison with aged donors showed that long-lived donors had more naive CD4+ cells and higher diversity.

A second roughly 6 to 12 cycle PCR used barcoded and J-beta primers. Each of the cDNA molecules was tagged by a template-switch adaptor with 12 random nucleotides. Via MiXCR, TCRdb re-called the 5' RACE reads, giving one row per CDR3 protein. The sample lists 1,300,000 or so distinct CDR3 sequences; around 59% were seen once. As for this clonotype: Antigen specificity is unknown.

Trimming took 0 bases from V and 1 from J; bases not matched to a gene: 10. CDR3 length: 19 residues. CDR1 MNHEY and CDR2 SVGAGI come from the germline V gene. This receptor was identified in a man between 18 and 29 years old in good health. This chain connects TRBV6-5 to TRBJ2-5; 11 nucleotides agree with TRBD1. Sequenced input: blood. The CDR3 is CASSYSPGTGGGGQETQYF. In DNA, the CDR3 is TGTGCCAGCAGTTACTCCCCCGGGACAGGGGGGGGAGGCCAAGAGACCCAGTACTTC.